The 3 T cell receptor beta chains reported below all come from one sample, sequenced in a study of T cell responses to AZD1222 COVID-19 vaccine. Data came from immunoSEQ multiplex PCR; TCRdb stores just in-frame clones and leaves some out. The sample includes approximately 180,000 clones, almost 95% of them seen just once. This specimen was peripheral blood, taken on day 0 of AZD1222 vaccination. The source is an adult in good health.

The chain carries TRBV6-2 or TRBV6-3 and TRBJ2-3; 14 bases agree with TRBD2. The CDR3 extends over 17 amino acids. Germline V gives CDR1 MNHEY, CDR2 SVGEGT. V shed 0 bases, J shed 6 bases, and the junction held 5 bases outside the gene matches. The CDR3: CASSYSTSGGAWDTQYF. The CDR3 DNA sequence: TGTGCCAGCAGTTACTCGACTAGCGGGGGGGCTTGGGATACGCAGTATTTT.

This clone has a single count. V usage is TRBV10-3 and J usage is TRBJ2-7; D may be TRBD1 (5 bases). The CDR3 extends over 12 amino acids. Trimming cost V 10 bases and J 3 bases, with 13 bases left between them. Germline V gene data show CDR1 as ENHRY and CDR2 as SYGVKD. The CDR3 DNA reads as TGTGCCACGTCAGAAAGGGGCTACGAGCAGTACGTC. It specifies CATSERGYEQYV.

This clone was observed a few times. The chain links TRBV24-1 to TRBJ1-5; D may be TRBD1 (6 bases). The ends were cut back, 3 bases at V and 3 bases at J, with 8 bases in the middle. There are 14 residues in the CDR3. Germline V gives CDR1 KGHDR, CDR2 SFDVKD. The CDR3, as DNA: TGTGCCACCAGTGATCAGGGGATCAATCAGCCCCAGCATTTT. Its translation: CATSDQGINQPQHF.